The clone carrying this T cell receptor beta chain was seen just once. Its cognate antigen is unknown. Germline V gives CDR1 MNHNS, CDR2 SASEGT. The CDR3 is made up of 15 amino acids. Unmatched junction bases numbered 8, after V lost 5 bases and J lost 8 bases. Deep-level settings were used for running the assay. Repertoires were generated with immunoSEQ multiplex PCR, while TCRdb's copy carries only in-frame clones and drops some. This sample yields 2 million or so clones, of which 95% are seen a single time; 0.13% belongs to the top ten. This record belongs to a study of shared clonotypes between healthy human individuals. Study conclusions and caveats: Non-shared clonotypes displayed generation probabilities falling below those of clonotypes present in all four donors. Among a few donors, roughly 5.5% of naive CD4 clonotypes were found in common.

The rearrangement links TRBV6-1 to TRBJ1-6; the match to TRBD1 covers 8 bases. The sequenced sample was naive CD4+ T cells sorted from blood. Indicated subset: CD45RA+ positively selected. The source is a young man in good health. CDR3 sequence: CASSIRTGLDSPLHF. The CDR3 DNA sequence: TGTGCCAGCAGTATTAGGACAGGGCTGGATTCACCCCTCCACTTT.